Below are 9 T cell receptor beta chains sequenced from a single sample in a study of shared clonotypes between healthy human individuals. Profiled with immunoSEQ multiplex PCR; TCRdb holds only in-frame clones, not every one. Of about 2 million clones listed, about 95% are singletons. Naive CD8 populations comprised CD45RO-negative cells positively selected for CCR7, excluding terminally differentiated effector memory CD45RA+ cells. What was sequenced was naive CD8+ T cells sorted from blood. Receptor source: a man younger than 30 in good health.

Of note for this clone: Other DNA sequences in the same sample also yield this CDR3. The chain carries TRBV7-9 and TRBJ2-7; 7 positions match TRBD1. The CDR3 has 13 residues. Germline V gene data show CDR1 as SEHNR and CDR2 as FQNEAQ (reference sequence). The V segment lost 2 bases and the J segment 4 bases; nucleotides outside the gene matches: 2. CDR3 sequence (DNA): TGTGCCAGCAGCTTAACGACAGGGTACGAGCAGTACTTC. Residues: CASSLTTGYEQYF.

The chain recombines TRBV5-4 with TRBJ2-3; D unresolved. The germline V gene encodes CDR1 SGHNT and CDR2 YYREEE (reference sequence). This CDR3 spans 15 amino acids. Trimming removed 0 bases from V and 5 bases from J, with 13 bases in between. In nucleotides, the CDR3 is TGTGCCAGCAGCTTGGTTGGGGATACGGGAGATACGCAGTATTTT. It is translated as CASSLVGDTGDTQYF.

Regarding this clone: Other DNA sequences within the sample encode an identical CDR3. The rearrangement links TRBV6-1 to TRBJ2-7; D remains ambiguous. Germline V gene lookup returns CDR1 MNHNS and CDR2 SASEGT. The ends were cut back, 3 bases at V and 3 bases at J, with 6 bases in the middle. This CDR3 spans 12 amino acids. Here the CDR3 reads CASSDLGYEQYF. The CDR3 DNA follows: TGTGCCAGCAGTGATCTGGGCTACGAGCAGTACTTC.

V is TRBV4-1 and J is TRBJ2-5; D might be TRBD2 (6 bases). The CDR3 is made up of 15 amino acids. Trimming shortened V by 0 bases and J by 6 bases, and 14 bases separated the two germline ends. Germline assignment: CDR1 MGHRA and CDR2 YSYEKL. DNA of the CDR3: TGCGCCAGCAGCCAAGATAGTGGAGGGAGGCAGACCCAGTACTTC. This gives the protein CASSQDSGGRQTQYF.

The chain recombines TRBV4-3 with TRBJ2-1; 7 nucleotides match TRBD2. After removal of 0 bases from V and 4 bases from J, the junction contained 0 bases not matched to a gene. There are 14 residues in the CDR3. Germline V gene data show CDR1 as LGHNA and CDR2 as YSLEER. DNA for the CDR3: TGCGCCAGCAGCCAAGAGGGGGGGTACAATGAGCAGTTCTTC. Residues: CASSQEGGYNEQFF.

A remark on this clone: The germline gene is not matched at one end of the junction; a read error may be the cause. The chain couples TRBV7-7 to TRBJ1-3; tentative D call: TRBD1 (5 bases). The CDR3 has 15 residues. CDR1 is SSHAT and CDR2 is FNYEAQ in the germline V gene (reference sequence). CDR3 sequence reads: CASSLAEGPGNTIYF. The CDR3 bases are TGTGCTAGCAGCTTAGCTGAGGGGCCGGGGAACACCATATATTTT.

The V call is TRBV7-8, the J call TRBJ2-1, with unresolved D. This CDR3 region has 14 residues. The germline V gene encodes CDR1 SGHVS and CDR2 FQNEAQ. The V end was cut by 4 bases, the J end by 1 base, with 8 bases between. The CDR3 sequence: CASSYRDSYNEQFF. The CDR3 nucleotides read TGTGCCAGCAGCTATCGAGATTCCTACAATGAGCAGTTCTTC.

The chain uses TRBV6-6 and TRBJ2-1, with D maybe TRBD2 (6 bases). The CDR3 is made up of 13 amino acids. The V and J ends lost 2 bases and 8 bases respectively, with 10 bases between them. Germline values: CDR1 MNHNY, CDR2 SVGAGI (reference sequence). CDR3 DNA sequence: TGTGCCAGCAGTTACGGGGAGGCCTATGAGCAGTTCTTC. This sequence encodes CASSYGEAYEQFF.

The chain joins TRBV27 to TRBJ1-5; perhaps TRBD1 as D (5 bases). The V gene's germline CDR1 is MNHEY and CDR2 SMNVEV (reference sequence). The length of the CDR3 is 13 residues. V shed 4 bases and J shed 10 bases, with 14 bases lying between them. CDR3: CASSSPNGGPQHF. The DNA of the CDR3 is TGTGCCAGCAGTTCCCCCAACGGGGGACCCCAGCATTTT.